This T cell receptor beta chain was recovered during a study of blood T cell repertoires in COVID-19. On the study more broadly: From the United States, Italy and Spain came samples of acute and convalescent COVID-19. T cells, B-cell-depleted T cells, or PBMCs provided the cDNA or gDNA that served as material.

The V gene end was trimmed by 10 bases and the J gene end by 3 bases; junction bases not matched to a gene: 11. This CDR3 has 14 residues. The germline V gene has CDR1 MNHEY and CDR2 SVGAGI. Profiling relied on immunoSEQ multiplex PCR, and the TCRdb table lists in-frame clones only, not all of them. The sample consists of approximately 30,000 clones, about 89% of them appearing once. The sequenced material came from peripheral blood. The gene calls are TRBV6-5 and TRBJ1-1; TRBD1 agrees at 7 bases. This clonotype originated in a human donor in a cohort sampled during active COVID-19. The CDR3 here is CATVLGGADTEAFF. The CDR3, as DNA: TGTGCCACCGTACTAGGGGGCGCTGACACTGAAGCTTTCTTT.